This T cell receptor beta chain came from a study of cytomegalovirus exposure and HLA in healthy donors. This CDR3 has 15 residues. The V end was cut by 4 bases, the J end by 4 bases, with 14 bases between. Germline CDR1 reads LNHDA; CDR2 reads SQIVND (reference sequence). PCR employed 60 Vbeta and 13 Jbeta primers. The repertoire was sequenced with immunoSEQ multiplex PCR; TCRdb's copy has only in-frame clones and lacks some. The sample has 150,000 or so clones, 70% to 85% seen once. This clone has only one observation. What it recognizes is unknown. Findings and caveats of the study: Looking again later, the authors saw that most CMV-associated TCR beta chains seemed HLA-restricted.

The V gene is TRBV19, the J gene TRBJ2-1, with D possibly being TRBD1 (5 bases). The sequence came from a woman in her fifties or sixties in good health and CMV-seropositive. The sample comprised PBMCs. CDR3 in amino acids: CASSSQWGRYNEQFF. CDR3 DNA sequence: TGTGCCAGTAGTAGTCAGTGGGGCCGGTACAATGAGCAGTTCTTC.